These 29 T cell receptor beta chains share one sample of origin, sequenced in a study of blood T cell repertoires in COVID-19. Assay: immunoSEQ multiplex PCR; the TCRdb copy retains only in-frame clones and omits some. This table has roughly 90,000 clones, roughly 90% appearing once. Sequencing input: peripheral blood. Source of these receptors: a human donor with active COVID-19. The donor label of this sample is uncertain.

The V gene is TRBV5-4, the J gene TRBJ2-2; D is perhaps TRBD2 (5 bases). This CDR3 region has 15 residues. V was cut by 0 bases and J by 8 bases, with 14 bases left in between. CDR1 SGHNT and CDR2 YYREEE come from the germline V gene (reference sequence). CDR3 amino acids: CASSLALRAGGELFF. As DNA, the CDR3 is TGTGCCAGCAGCTTGGCATTGCGGGCTGGAGGGGAGCTGTTTTTT.

The rearrangement uses TRBV2 and TRBJ2-7, with D hard to call. The germline V gene encodes CDR1 SNHLY and CDR2 FYNNEI. The V end lost 6 bases, the J end lost 6 bases, and 9 bases lay between the germline ends. CDR3 length: 11 amino acids. The CDR3: CASSPQVEQYF. The CDR3 bases are TGTGCCAGCAGCCCGCAGGTCGAGCAGTACTTC.

This chain uses TRBV4-1 with TRBJ1-1; D perhaps matches TRBD1 (6 bases). V was pared by 0 bases and J by 1 base, with 18 bases between. The CDR3 is 18 residues long. Looked up from germline, CDR1 is MGHRA and CDR2 is YSYEKL. The CDR3 DNA sequence: TGCGCCAGCAGCCAAGATGATCTCAGGTACAGGGCGAACACTGAAGCTTTCTTT. Residues: CASSQDDLRYRANTEAFF.

The chain couples TRBV20-1 to TRBJ2-1; 10 bases map to TRBD2. In germline, CDR1 is DFQATT, CDR2 SNEGSKA (reference sequence). The CDR3 totals 15 residues. J was trimmed by 4 bases and V by 3 bases; bases with no gene match: 6. The CDR3 bases are TGCAGTGCTAGTGTAGCGGGGGGCCAATACAATGAGCAGTTCTTC. Its protein is CSASVAGGQYNEQFF.

This clone was seen only a few times. The V gene is TRBV19, the J gene TRBJ2-1; 10 positions match TRBD1. The V segment lost 1 base and the J segment 5 bases; nucleotides outside the gene matches: 5. The CDR3 extends over 16 amino acids. CDR1 is LNHDA and CDR2 is SQIVND in the germline V gene (reference sequence). CDR3 protein: CASSIVAGQGHNEQFF. CDR3 bases: TGTGCCAGTAGTATAGTCGCGGGACAGGGGCACAATGAGCAGTTCTTC.

The chain has TRBV4-2 and TRBJ2-5, with 7 positions matching TRBD2. This CDR3 spans 15 amino acids. Germline V gives CDR1 LGHNA, CDR2 YNFKEQ. V dropped 1 base and J dropped 0; count of bases not matched to a gene: 2. The CDR3 bases are TGTGCCAGCAGCCAAGCTCGGGGGGACCAAGAGACCCAGTACTTC. Translation: CASSQARGDQETQYF.

J is TRBJ2-1 and V is TRBV13; TRBD2 agrees at 9 bases. V lost 6 bases and J lost 10; bases outside the gene matches: 7. This CDR3 comprises 13 residues. Per the germline V gene, CDR1 is PRHDT and CDR2 is FYEKMQ (reference sequence). The CDR3 sequence is CASSLAGGQEQFF. For the CDR3, the DNA is TGTGCCAGCAGTCTCGCGGGGGGGCAAGAGCAGTTCTTC.

The V gene is TRBV30, the J gene TRBJ1-2; TRBD1 might be the D (5 bases). The CDR3 sequence is 16 residues long. The V end was cut by 2 bases, the J end by 3 bases, with 19 bases between. Germline CDR1 is GTSNPN and CDR2 is SVGIG (reference sequence). CDR3 DNA: TGTGCCTGGAGTAGACCTGATGGGGGAGGGGACTATGGCTACACCTTC. Its protein product is CAWSRPDGGGDYGYTF.

This clone was detected a few times. The CDR3 region is CASSTTGWDNYGYTF. The CDR3 region has the DNA TGTGCCAGCAGTACCACAGGGTGGGATAACTATGGCTACACCTTC. The chain couples TRBV6-5 to TRBJ1-2, with D maybe TRBD1 (6 bases). CDR3 length: 15 amino acids. The V end lost 5 bases, the J end lost 1 base, and 14 bases lay between the germline ends. Germline V CDR1 and CDR2: MNHEY, SVGAGI.

This clone was picked up a small number of times. The chain carries TRBV27 and TRBJ2-7; 7 nucleotides match TRBD1. V shed 4 bases and J 3 bases; nucleotides not matched to a gene: 6. CDR1 MNHEY and CDR2 SMNVEV come from the germline V gene (reference sequence). The CDR3 is 14 amino acids. CDR3 sequence (DNA): TGTGCCAGCAGTTCTACAGGGGCAGTCTACGAGCAGTACTTC. This sequence encodes CASSSTGAVYEQYF.

V is TRBV19 and J is TRBJ2-1; D gene uncertain. The CDR3 runs 13 residues. The V and J ends lost 6 bases and 2 bases respectively, with 8 bases between them. The germline CDR1 and CDR2 sequences are LNHDA and SQIVND (reference sequence). CDR3: CASRMGTYNEQFF. The CDR3 region has the DNA TGTGCCAGTAGAATGGGCACCTACAATGAGCAGTTCTTC.

The chain combines TRBV3-1 (or the pseudogene TRBV3-2) with TRBJ2-7, with no clear D. V gave up 1 base and J gave up 4 bases, with 5 bases separating them. Per the germline V gene, CDR1 is LGHDT and CDR2 is YNNKEL (reference sequence). The CDR3 contains 12 residues. The CDR3 loop reads CASSQAGYEQYF. The CDR3 coding sequence is TGTGCCAGCAGCCAAGCCGGGTACGAGCAGTACTTC.

The chain employs TRBV18 and TRBJ2-3, with 10 positions matching TRBD2. Germline CDR1 KGHSH, CDR2 LQKENI. With V trimmed by 1 base and J by 4 bases, 11 bases remained unmatched. The CDR3 has 18 amino acids. In DNA, the CDR3 is TGTGCCAGCTCACCACAAGCTAGCGGGGGTGTAGGAGCAGATACGCAGTATTTT. This encodes CASSPQASGGVGADTQYF.

CDR3 sequence reads: CASSLDGGGGSPLHF. The CDR3 coding sequence is TGTGCCAGCAGCTTAGATGGGGGAGGGGGTTCACCCCTCCACTTT. The V and J genes are TRBV7-2 and TRBJ1-6; TRBD1 is a possible D gene (6 bases). The length of the CDR3 is 15 residues. Germline CDR1 reads SGHTA; CDR2 reads FQGNSA. The V gene lost 1 base and the J gene lost 9 bases, with 13 bases spanning the gap.

The CDR3 loop is CASSLEASGAYAKTQYF. The CDR3 nucleotides read TGCGCCAGCAGCTTGGAGGCTAGCGGGGCATACGCGAAGACCCAGTACTTC. This sequence joins TRBV5-1 and TRBJ2-5; 9 bases agree with TRBD2. The junction had 12 bases not matched to a gene; V was cut back by 0 bases and J by 6 bases. CDR1 SGHRS and CDR2 YFSETQ come from the germline V gene. The CDR3 extends over 17 amino acids.

This chain links TRBV25-1 with TRBJ1-2; the match to TRBD1 covers 8 bases. CDR1 is MGHDK and CDR2 is SYGVNS in the germline V gene. The CDR3 has 13 residues. J lost 8 bases, V lost 3 bases, and 5 bases had no gene match. The CDR3 coding sequence is TGTGCCAGCAGTGACAGGGGGCAGTTAGGCTACACCTTC. This translates into CASSDRGQLGYTF.

This clone was observed a single time. The chain joins TRBV11-2 to TRBJ1-4; D is unresolved. This CDR3 comprises 12 residues. Per the germline V gene, CDR1 is SGHAT and CDR2 is FQNNGV. The V end lost 0 bases, the J end lost 16 bases, and 12 bases lay between the germline ends. The CDR3 DNA sequence: TGTGCCAGCAGCTTAGATCGCGACACACGGTTTTTT. This sequence encodes CASSLDRDTRFF.

The gene calls are TRBV5-5 and TRBJ2-5; 8 bases are a match to TRBD2. Germline-derived CDR1 and CDR2 are SGHKS and YYEKEE (reference sequence). J was trimmed by 5 bases and V by 4 bases; bases with no gene match: 13. The CDR3 spans 16 residues. The CDR3 spells CASSPDWRGAGETQYF. CDR3 coding DNA: TGTGCCAGCAGCCCTGACTGGCGGGGGGCCGGGGAGACCCAGTACTTC.

The genes are TRBV19 and TRBJ2-7; 10 nucleotides match TRBD1. V was clipped by 5 bases and J by 2 bases; unmatched bases: 6. CDR3 length: 15 residues. Looked up from germline, CDR1 is LNHDA and CDR2 is SQIVND (reference sequence). The CDR3 DNA is TGTGCCAGTAGTTCTGGGACAGGGGCAACCTACGAGCAGTACTTC. Translated: CASSSGTGATYEQYF.

This clone appeared once. The chain combines TRBV12-3 or TRBV12-4 with TRBJ2-7; D not resolved. The CDR3 is made up of 13 amino acids. Trimming shortened V by 6 bases and J by 3 bases, and 12 bases separated the two germline ends. The CDR3 loop is CASRLGAHYEQYF. CDR3 bases: TGTGCCAGCAGGCTAGGAGCACACTACGAGCAGTACTTC.

This chain joins TRBV7-8 and TRBJ1-2; D is unresolved. Deletions cut 1 base from V and 5 bases from J, with 14 bases between. This CDR3 comprises 15 residues. Germline V gene sequence: CDR1 SGHVS, CDR2 FQNEAQ. CDR3 region: CASSLGAGPTYGYTF. CDR3 sequence (DNA): TGTGCCAGCAGCTTAGGTGCAGGCCCAACATATGGCTACACCTTC.

The chain combines TRBV5-1 with TRBJ2-2; D is ambiguous. The V end was cut by 5 bases, the J end by 1 base, with 9 bases between. Germline assignment: CDR1 SGHRS and CDR2 YFSETQ. This CDR3 contains 14 residues. The CDR3 region has the DNA TGCGCCAGCAGTCACAGCCTGAACACCGGGGAGCTGTTTTTT. Encoded protein: CASSHSLNTGELFF.

The chain recombines TRBV15 with TRBJ1-3; TRBD1 might be the D (5 bases). V was clipped by 0 bases and J by 3 bases, with 12 bases between them. Per germline, CDR1 LNHNV and CDR2 YYDKDF (reference sequence). The CDR3 consists of 16 residues. CDR3 residues: CATSRDRGNRGNTIYF. DNA for the CDR3: TGTGCCACCAGCAGAGATCGGGGGAACCGTGGAAACACCATATATTTT. The complete variable domain, with remaining parts taken from reference TRBV15 and TRBJ1-3, reads DAMVIQNPRYQVTQFGKPVTLSCSQTLNHNVMYWYQQKSSQAPKLLFHYYDKDFNNEADTPDNFQSRRPNTSFCFLDIRSPGLGDTAMYLCATSRDRGNRGNTIYFGEGSWLTVV.

This chain joins TRBV5-6 and TRBJ2-2; tentatively, D is TRBD1 (6 bases). V was pared by 0 bases and J by 0 bases, with 12 bases between. The germline CDR1 and CDR2 sequences are SGHDT and YYEEEE. This CDR3 comprises 17 residues. CDR3 sequence: CASSLVAGQSNTGELFF. CDR3 DNA sequence: TGTGCCAGCAGCTTGGTTGCCGGACAGTCGAACACCGGGGAGCTGTTTTTT.

This clone appeared a single time. This chain links TRBV4-3 with TRBJ1-5, with TRBD1 as a possible D gene (6 bases). Germline CDR1 reads LGHNA; CDR2 reads YSLEER. V lost 0 bases and J 1 base, leaving 7 bases between the germline ends. CDR3 length: 15 residues. CDR3 in DNA: TGCGCCAGCAGCCAAGAACAGGGCAGCAATCAGCCCCAGCATTTT. Encoded protein: CASSQEQGSNQPQHF.

The V and J genes are TRBV12-3 or TRBV12-4 and TRBJ2-3; 7 bases align to TRBD1. V lost 6 bases and J lost 14; bases outside the gene matches: 14. The CDR3 extends over 13 amino acids. CDR3: CASSLLIGTAPYF. The CDR3 DNA reads as TGTGCCAGCAGCCTATTGATCGGGACAGCTCCGTATTTT.

In this sample, this clone turned up once. This chain joins TRBV9 and TRBJ1-5; no clear D. The germline CDR1 and CDR2 sequences are SGDLS and YYNGEE. V lost 0 bases and J 2 bases, leaving 6 bases between the germline ends. This CDR3 has 14 residues. The CDR3 DNA sequence: TGTGCCAGCAGCGTAGTCCGTTGCAATCAGCCCCAGCATTTT. This sequence encodes CASSVVRCNQPQHF.

A single count supports this clone. The rearrangement joins TRBV20-1 to TRBJ1-2, with TRBD1 matching 10 bases. The V gene end was trimmed by 6 bases and the J gene end by 6 bases; junction bases not matched to a gene: 13. The CDR3 spans 15 residues. Germline V gene sequence: CDR1 DFQATT, CDR2 SNEGSKA (reference sequence). The CDR3 sequence: CSASVGTGVFNGYTF. CDR3 coding DNA: TGCAGTGCAAGTGTCGGGACAGGGGTTTTTAATGGCTACACCTTC.

The genes are TRBV3-1 (or the pseudogene TRBV3-2) and TRBJ1-2; 7 nucleotides match TRBD1. The length of the CDR3 is 15 residues. With V trimmed by 2 bases and J by 5 bases, 8 bases remained unmatched. The V gene's germline CDR1 is LGHDT and CDR2 YNNKEL (reference sequence). CDR3 sequence (DNA): TGTGCCAGCAGCCAACGAGGGGGCTTTAATTATGGCTACACCTTC. Translation gives CASSQRGGFNYGYTF.